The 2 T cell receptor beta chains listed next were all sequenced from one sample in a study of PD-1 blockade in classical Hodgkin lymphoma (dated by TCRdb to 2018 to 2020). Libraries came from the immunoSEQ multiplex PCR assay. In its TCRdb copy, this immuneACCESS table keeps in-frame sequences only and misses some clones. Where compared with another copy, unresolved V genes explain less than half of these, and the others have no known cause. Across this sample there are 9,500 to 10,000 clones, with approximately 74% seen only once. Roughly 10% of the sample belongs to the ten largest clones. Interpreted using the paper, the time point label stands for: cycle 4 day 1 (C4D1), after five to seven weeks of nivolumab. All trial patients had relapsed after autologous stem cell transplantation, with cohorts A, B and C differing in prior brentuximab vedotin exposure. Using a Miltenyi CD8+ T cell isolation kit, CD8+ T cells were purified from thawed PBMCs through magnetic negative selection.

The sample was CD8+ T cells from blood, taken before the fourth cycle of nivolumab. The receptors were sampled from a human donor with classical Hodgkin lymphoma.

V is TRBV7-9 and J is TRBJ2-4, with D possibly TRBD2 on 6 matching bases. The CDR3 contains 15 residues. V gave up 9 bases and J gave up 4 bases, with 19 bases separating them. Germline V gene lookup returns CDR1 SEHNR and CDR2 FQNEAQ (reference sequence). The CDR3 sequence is CAREPLGGLKNIQYF. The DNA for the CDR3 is TGTGCCAGGGAGCCACTCGGGGGATTAAAAAACATTCAGTACTTC.

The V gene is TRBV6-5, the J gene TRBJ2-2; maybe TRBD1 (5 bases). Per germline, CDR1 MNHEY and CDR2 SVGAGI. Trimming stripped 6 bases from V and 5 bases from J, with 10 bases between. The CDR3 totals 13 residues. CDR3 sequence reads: CASSPTVTGELFF. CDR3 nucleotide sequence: TGTGCCAGCAGCCCGACAGTTACCGGGGAGCTGTTTTTT.